This is a list of T cell receptor beta chains from one sample in a study of T cells expressing NK-cell markers. No DNA is given; TCRdb re-called the 5' RACE reads and lists each CDR3 protein once. The sample is made up of 300,000 to 500,000 distinct CDR3 sequences, and the top ten hold roughly a tenth of it. The sample taken for sequencing was blood T cells: a sorted CD56 or NKG2C T cell subset, CD4+ or CD8+ T cells, or bulk PBMC T cells (not recorded which). These TCRs come from a woman aged 50 to 60 in good health. The CDR3 runs from the conserved cysteine through the conserved F or W.

cdr3_length j_call v_call cdr3_aa
13 TRBJ1-1 TRBV14 CASSPTGAVEAFF
16 TRBJ2-3 TRBV4-1 CASSQDAAGAADTQYF
16 TRBJ2-5 TRBV21-1 CASSKVEKGQWETQYF
14 TRBJ1-5 TRBV10-3 CAIKGGEGIQPQHF
17 TRBJ2-1 TRBV29-1 CSTRWGRGSAGGNEQFF
15 TRBJ1-1 TRBV4-1 CASSQSLTGAYEAFF
16 TRBJ2-1 TRBV3-1 CASSQEGGLAGEVQFF
15 TRBJ2-2 TRBV19 CASSIKGQNTGELFF
13 TRBJ2-7 TRBV6-2/TRBV6-3 CASSYGTTYEQYF
13 TRBJ2-1 TRBV7-9 CASSLSGSNERFF
16 TRBJ2-1 TRBV5-1 CASKREGGPFFDEQFF
14 TRBJ2-2 TRBV14 CASSRRVEGGELFF
15 TRBJ2-1 TRBV3-1 CASSHSGGGSNEQFF
15 TRBJ2-5 TRBV20-1 CSARGDTGAGETQYF
14 TRBJ2-7 TRBV7-9 CASSPPPRSYEQYF